This T cell receptor beta chain was found in a study of glioma-infiltrating T cells. Points from the study as a whole: Above-expected tissue-blood divergence occurred in all gliomas, most in low-grade ones. Only very few CDR3 sequences appeared in both tissue and blood.

Germline-derived CDR1 and CDR2 are SGHVS and FNYEAQ. This CDR3 has 17 amino acids. V was pared by 5 bases and J by 0 bases, with 11 bases of the junction left unmatched. Amplification of TCR alpha and beta CDR3 regions from RNA used iRepertoire nested multiplex PCR. Input was 100-400 ng of tissue mRNA or PBMC total RNA. TCRdb re-called the multiplex PCR reads through MiXCR, storing one row per CDR3 protein. The sample has some 180,000 distinct CDR3 sequences, approximately 30% seen once. This clonotype appeared many times. Its antigen is currently unknown. This sequence originates from a human donor with low-grade glioma or glioblastoma, undergoing nonglioma brain surgery, or in good health (not recorded which). Input material: glioma tissue, nonneoplastic brain tissue, or PBMCs (not recorded which). The V gene is TRBV7-6, the J gene TRBJ2-3; 7 bases line up with TRBD1. This CDR3 is CASSRTGRSSSTDTQYF. The CDR3, as DNA: TGTGCCAGCAGCCGGACAGGTCGATCCTCTAGCACAGATACGCAGTATTTT.